This T cell receptor beta chain was sequenced in a study of blood T cell repertoires in COVID-19. About the research overall: The origin of the acute and convalescent COVID-19 samples was the United States, Italy and Spain. The analysed material was cDNA or gDNA that came from T cells, B-cell-depleted T cells, or PBMCs.

In the authors' workflow: Amplifying reference gene primers gave estimates of nucleated cell counts. The data were produced by immunoSEQ multiplex PCR, yet TCRdb's version contains in-frame clones alone and is incomplete. That table furnishes V, J and clone size, whereas the DNA furnished D and trimming. The sample lists more than 85,000 clones, around 85% occurring once. This TCR came from a man at least 80 years old with active or convalescent COVID-19. The sample comprised peripheral blood.

Here the CDR3 reads CASSSPMYGYTF. CDR3 sequence (DNA): TGTGCCAGCAGTTCACCTATGTATGGCTACACCTTC. The chain couples TRBV28 to TRBJ1-2, with D hard to call. Germline CDR1 is MDHEN and CDR2 is SYDVKM. V lost 4 bases and J 5 bases, leaving 8 bases between the germline ends. The CDR3 has 12 amino acids.